The clone carrying this TCR beta chain has a handful of counts. Enrollees, roughly 18 to 90 years old, lived in 24 US areas. This record belongs to a study of blood T cell repertoires in COVID-19. Study-wide background: Specimens from acute and convalescent COVID-19 originated in the United States, Italy and Spain. Sample material is recorded as cDNA or gDNA derived from T cells, B-cell-depleted T cells, or PBMCs.

Per the original methods: Nucleated cell counts were estimated from reference gene primer amplification. TCRdb's copy holds only in-frame clones and misses some; the assay was immunoSEQ multiplex PCR. D and trimming come from the DNA, and the V and J calls and clone size come from that table. In the table there are a few hundred thousand clones, 75% to 90% of which are singletons. Source material: PBMCs or T cells enriched from blood (not recorded which). This clonotype originated in a young man who had recovered from COVID-19.

This CDR3 is CASSRGSLTGARPGELFF. In DNA form, the CDR3 reads TGTGCCAGCAGCCGGGGGAGCTTGACAGGGGCCCGCCCGGGGGAGCTGTTTTTT. The genes are TRBV13 and TRBJ2-2; 8 bases are shared with TRBD1. The CDR3 totals 18 residues. Germline CDR1 PRHDT, CDR2 FYEKMQ (reference sequence). Trimming at V came to 5 bases and at J to 8 bases, leaving 19 bases not matched to a gene.